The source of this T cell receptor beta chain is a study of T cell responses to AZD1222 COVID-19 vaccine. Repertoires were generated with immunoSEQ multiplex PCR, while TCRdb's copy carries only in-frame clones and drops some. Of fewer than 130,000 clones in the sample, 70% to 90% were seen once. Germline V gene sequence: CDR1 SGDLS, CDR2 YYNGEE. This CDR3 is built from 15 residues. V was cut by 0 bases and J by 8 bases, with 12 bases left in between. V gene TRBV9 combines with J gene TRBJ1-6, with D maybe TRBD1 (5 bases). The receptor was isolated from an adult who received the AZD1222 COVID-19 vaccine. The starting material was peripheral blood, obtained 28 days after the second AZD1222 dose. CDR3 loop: CASSVVGGTDSPLHF. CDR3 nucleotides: TGTGCCAGCAGCGTAGTTGGGGGGACGGATTCACCCCTCCACTTT.